This T cell receptor beta chain was obtained from a study of blood T cell repertoires in COVID-19. For the study at large: PBMCs, B-cell-depleted T cells, or T cells provided the cDNA or gDNA that made up the material.

Per the authors' pipeline: Using reference gene primer amplification, nucleated cell counts were estimated. Sequencing was performed with immunoSEQ multiplex PCR; in TCRdb, only in-frame clones are kept and a portion is missing. V and J calls and clone size are as listed in that table; D and trimming were resolved from the DNA. The sample contains approximately 2,000 clones, 69% of which appear only once. The sample comprised peripheral blood. This receptor was taken from a man aged 65-85 years with active COVID-19.

CDR3 DNA sequence: TGTGCCAGCAGTTATTATAGCAATCAGCCCCAGCATTTT. Translation: CASSYYSNQPQHF. This chain joins TRBV27 and TRBJ1-5; D gene uncertain. This CDR3 contains 13 residues. Trimming pared 4 bases from V and 0 bases from J, leaving 4 bases between. In germline, CDR1 is MNHEY, CDR2 SMNVEV (reference sequence).